These 14 T cell receptor beta chains came from one sample sequenced in a study of vaccination effects on CD4 cells after COVID-19. Some clones are missing from TCRdb's copy, which holds only in-frame ones; the method was immunoSEQ multiplex PCR. Found here are 20,000 to 25,000 clones, approximately 79% of them singletons; the top ten hold over 8%. Antigen-specific CD4+ T cells were expanded with viral peptide pools in the ViraFEST assay before sequencing. When around 10 days of culture had elapsed, CD4+ T cells were isolated. Either the BNT162b2 or mRNA-1273 vaccine was given to participants in two doses. Antigens of these TCRs are unknown. Here the sequenced sample was CD4+ T cells from PBMCs cultured with HCoV-229E spike peptides, taken after COVID-19 vaccination. The source of these receptors is a human donor who received a COVID-19 vaccine.

CDR3 sequence (DNA): TGTGCCAGCAGCTCGTACGGGACTAGCGGTTTATACGAGCAGTACTTC. Amino acids: CASSSYGTSGLYEQYF. V gene TRBV7-8 combines with J gene TRBJ2-7; TRBD2 aligns across 11 bases. This CDR3 has 16 residues. The V gene end was trimmed by 4 bases and the J gene end by 4 bases; junction bases not matched to a gene: 9. Germline V CDR1 and CDR2: SGHVS, FQNEAQ.

The chain employs TRBV6-5 and TRBJ2-7, with D perhaps matching TRBD2 (7 bases). This CDR3 has 15 amino acids. Trimming stripped 7 bases from V and 3 bases from J, with 19 bases between. Germline V gene lookup returns CDR1 MNHEY and CDR2 SVGAGI. CDR3 coding DNA: TGTGCCAGCAATCCAAGGGGGGGTCGTGGCTACGAGCAGTACTTC. Protein: CASNPRGGRGYEQYF.

The V gene is TRBV21-1, the J gene TRBJ2-3; TRBD1, the D gene given by the table, was not confirmed from the DNA. TRBV21-1 is classified as a pseudogene. This CDR3 has 15 amino acids. The CDR3 region is CASKGDRARTDTQYF. The CDR3 bases are TGTGCCAGCAAGGGGGACAGGGCGCGCACAGATACGCAGTATTTT.

This clone was seen once. V gene TRBV4-2 combines with J gene TRBJ1-2; unclear D gene. Trimming left V 1 base short and J 8 bases short, with 11 bases between. The CDR3 runs to 13 residues. Per the germline V gene, CDR1 is LGHNA and CDR2 is YNFKEQ. The CDR3 DNA reads TGTGCCAGCAGCCAAGGGCAGAGGGAAGGCTACACCTTC. Amino acids: CASSQGQREGYTF.

This chain uses TRBV30 with TRBJ2-5, with D perhaps given as TRBD1 or TRBD2 (5 bases each). The CDR3 is 12 residues long. Germline V gene sequence: CDR1 GTSNPN, CDR2 SVGIG (reference sequence). V was pared by 7 bases and J by 4 bases, with 13 bases between. The CDR3 coding sequence is TGTGCCTTAGACCGGGGCCTAGAGACCCAGTACTTC. It specifies CALDRGLETQYF.

The J gene is TRBJ1-2, the V gene TRBV12-3 or TRBV12-4; D call uncertain. Trimming took off 5 bases at V and 7 bases at J, with 14 bases between the two ends. CDR3 size: 13 residues. The CDR3 nucleotides read TGTGCCAGCAGTCCTGGGCCTTCGGGTGGCTACACCTTC. Protein: CASSPGPSGGYTF.

The chain joins TRBV7-9 to TRBJ2-5; 11 nucleotides line up with TRBD1. The V and J ends lost 2 bases and 5 bases, in that order; junction bases with no gene match: 1. Germline CDR1 is SEHNR and CDR2 is FQNEAQ (reference sequence). The length of the CDR3 is 14 residues. CDR3 sequence reads: CASSLRDRGETQYF. Here the CDR3 DNA reads TGTGCCAGCAGCTTAAGGGACAGGGGGGAGACCCAGTACTTC. The full variable domain, completed using reference TRBV7-9 and TRBJ2-5, is DTGVSQNPRHKITKRGQNVTFRCDPISEHNRLYWYRQTLGQGPEFLTYFQNEAQLEKSRLLSDRFSAERPKGSFSTLEIQRTEQGDSAMYLCASSLRDRGETQYFGPGTRLLVL.

The table lists this clone with a few counts. The CDR3 sequence: CASSHDRGAYEQYF. In DNA form, the CDR3 reads TGTGCCAGCTCCCACGACAGGGGCGCCTACGAGCAGTACTTC. This chain connects TRBV18 to TRBJ2-7; TRBD1 matches at 8 bases. The J segment lost 2 bases and the V segment lost 6 bases, leaving 6 bases of the junction unmatched. Germline CDR1 is KGHSH and CDR2 is LQKENI. The CDR3 contains 14 residues.

The rearrangement uses TRBV29-1 and TRBJ2-5; TRBD2 matches 11 bases. Per germline, CDR1 SQVTM and CDR2 ANQGSEA. The CDR3 consists of 16 residues. V gave up 0 bases and J gave up 4 bases; unmatched junction bases: 7. CDR3: CSVEDSGGAGGETQYF. The DNA for the CDR3 is TGCAGCGTTGAAGATAGCGGGGGGGCCGGTGGAGAGACCCAGTACTTC.

The CDR3 here is CASSLGLGTGSDTQYF. The CDR3 coding sequence is TGTGCCAGCAGCTTAGGCCTGGGGACAGGGTCAGATACGCAGTATTTT. The chain employs TRBV7-9 and TRBJ2-3; TRBD1 agrees at 9 bases. CDR1 is SEHNR and CDR2 is FQNEAQ in the germline V gene (reference sequence). CDR3 length equals 16 residues. Germline trimming cut 1 base from V and 4 bases from J; bases unmatched to any gene: 6.

The rearrangement links TRBV5-4 to TRBJ2-7, with D tentatively TRBD1 or TRBD2 (5 bases each). V lost 4 bases to trimming and J lost 2 bases, with 13 bases between them. The CDR3 is made up of 14 amino acids. CDR1 is SGHNT, CDR2 YYREEE, per germline (reference sequence). CDR3 protein: CASSDGTSPYEQYF. The CDR3 nucleotides read TGTGCCAGCAGCGACGGGACCTCACCCTACGAGCAGTACTTC.

The genes are TRBV7-9 and TRBJ1-1; D remains unclear. Germline CDR1 reads SEHNR; CDR2 reads FQNEAQ (reference sequence). The length of the CDR3 is 11 residues. Deletions cut 8 bases from V and 4 bases from J, with 8 bases between. CDR3 protein: CASWQLTEAFF. CDR3 nucleotides: TGTGCCAGCTGGCAACTCACTGAAGCTTTCTTT.

The chain recombines TRBV10-3 with TRBJ1-1; the D gene is possibly TRBD1 (6 bases). The CDR3 extends over 12 amino acids. The V gene's germline CDR1 is ENHRY and CDR2 SYGVKD. V lost 7 bases to trimming and J lost 7 bases, with 13 bases between them. The CDR3 region has the DNA TGTGCCATCAATAGCCAGGGGTATGAAGCTTTCTTT. This encodes CAINSQGYEAFF.

This clone was counted only a few times. The rearrangement joins TRBV7-9 to TRBJ2-1; TRBD2 matches 11 bases. The CDR3 has 17 residues. Per the germline V gene, CDR1 is SEHNR and CDR2 is FQNEAQ (reference sequence). The trim removed 5 bases at V and 4 bases at J, leaving 10 bases unmatched. The CDR3 is CASSRNTGLAGYNEQFF. The CDR3 nucleotides read TGTGCCAGCAGCCGAAATACCGGACTAGCGGGTTACAATGAGCAGTTCTTC.